The clone carrying this T cell receptor beta chain came up many times. Antigen specificity is unknown. Individually, cDNA molecules had unique molecular identifiers attached to them. TCRdb reprocessed the 5' RACE reads with MiXCR, giving one entry per CDR3 protein. The sample has around 30,000 distinct CDR3 sequences, about 5% seen once. The sample comes from a study of early T cells in non-severe SARS-CoV-2 infection. Study overall: Unsorted whole blood bulk RNA was sequenced, with unpaired chains.

Study-level results: A preference for anti-spike CD8 responses marked VDJdb matching, which missed private and CD4 specificities.

The sample taken for sequencing was whole blood. The sequence derives from an adult who was a healthcare worker with PCR-confirmed SARS-CoV-2 infection or an uninfected control (not recorded which).

The CDR3 nucleotides read TGTGCCAGCAGTTACCTTACGGGGGGGTTGACAGATACGCAGTATTTT. It encodes CASSYLTGGLTDTQYF. The chain joins TRBV28 to TRBJ2-3; 8 nucleotides line up with TRBD2. Germline loops: CDR1 MDHEN, CDR2 SYDVKM. The CDR3 is 16 amino acids. Trimming removed 4 bases from V and 3 bases from J; junction bases left unmatched: 9.